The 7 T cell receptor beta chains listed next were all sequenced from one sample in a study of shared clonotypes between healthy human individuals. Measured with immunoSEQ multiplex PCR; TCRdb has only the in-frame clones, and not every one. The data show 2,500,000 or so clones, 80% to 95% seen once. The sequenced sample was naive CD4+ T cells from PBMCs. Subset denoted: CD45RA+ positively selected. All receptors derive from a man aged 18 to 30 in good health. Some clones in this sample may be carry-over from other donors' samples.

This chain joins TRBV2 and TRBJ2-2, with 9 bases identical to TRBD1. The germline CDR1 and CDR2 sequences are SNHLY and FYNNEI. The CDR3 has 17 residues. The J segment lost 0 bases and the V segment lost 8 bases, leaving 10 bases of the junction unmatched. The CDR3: CASAGTGLFPNTGELFF. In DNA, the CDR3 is TGTGCCAGCGCTGGGACAGGGCTTTTCCCGAACACCGGGGAGCTGTTTTTT.

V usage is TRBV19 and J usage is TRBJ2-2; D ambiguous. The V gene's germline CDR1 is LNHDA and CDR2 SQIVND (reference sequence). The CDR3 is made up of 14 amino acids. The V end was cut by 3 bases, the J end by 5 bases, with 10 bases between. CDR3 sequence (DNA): TGTGCCAGTAGTATCTTAGGGCCAACCGGGGAGCTGTTTTTT. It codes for CASSILGPTGELFF. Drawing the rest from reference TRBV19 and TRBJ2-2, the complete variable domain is DGGITQSPKYLFRKEGQNVTLSCEQNLNHDAMYWYRQDPGQGLRLIYYSQIVNDFQKGDIAEGYSVSREKKESFPLTVTSAQKNPTAFYLCASSILGPTGELFFGEGSRLTVL.

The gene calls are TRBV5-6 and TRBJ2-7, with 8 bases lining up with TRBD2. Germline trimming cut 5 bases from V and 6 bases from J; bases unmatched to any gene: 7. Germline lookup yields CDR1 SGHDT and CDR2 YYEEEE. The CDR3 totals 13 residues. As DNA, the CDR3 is TGTGCCAGCAGTCACGCGGGAGGCGGCGAGCAGTACTTC. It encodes CASSHAGGGEQYF.

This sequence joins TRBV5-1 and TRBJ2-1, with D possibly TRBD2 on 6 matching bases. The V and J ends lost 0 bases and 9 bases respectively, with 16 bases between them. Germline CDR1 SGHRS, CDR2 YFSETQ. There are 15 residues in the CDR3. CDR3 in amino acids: CASSLGLIGRGEQFF. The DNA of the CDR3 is TGCGCCAGCAGCTTGGGTCTCATCGGGCGGGGTGAGCAGTTCTTC.

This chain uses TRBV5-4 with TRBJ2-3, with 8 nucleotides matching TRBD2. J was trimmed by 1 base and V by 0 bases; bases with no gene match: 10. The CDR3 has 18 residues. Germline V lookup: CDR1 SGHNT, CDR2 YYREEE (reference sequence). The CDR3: CASSLGAGVKAGTDTQYF. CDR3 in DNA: TGTGCCAGCAGCTTGGGAGCGGGAGTTAAAGCTGGCACAGATACGCAGTATTTT.

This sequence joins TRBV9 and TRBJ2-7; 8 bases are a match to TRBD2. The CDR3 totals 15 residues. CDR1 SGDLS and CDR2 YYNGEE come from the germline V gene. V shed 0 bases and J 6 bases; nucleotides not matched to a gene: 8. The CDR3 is CASSVDSGNGPEQYF. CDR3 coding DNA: TGTGCCAGCAGCGTAGATAGCGGGAACGGTCCCGAGCAGTACTTC.

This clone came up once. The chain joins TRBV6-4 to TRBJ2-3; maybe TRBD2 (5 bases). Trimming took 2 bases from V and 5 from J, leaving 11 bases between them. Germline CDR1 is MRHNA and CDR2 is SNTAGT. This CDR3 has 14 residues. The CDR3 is CASSDRRGGDTQYF. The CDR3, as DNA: TGTGCCAGCAGTGACAGAAGAGGAGGAGATACGCAGTATTTT.